The rows below give T cell receptor beta chains drawn from one sample of a study of OX40 agonist ivuxolimab in advanced cancers. Generated by immunoSEQ multiplex PCR, the TCRdb table keeps only in-frame clones and is missing some. The data show approximately 65,000 clones, over 75% seen once. The sample in question was CD4+ or CD8+ T cells sorted from blood, obtained in a trial of the OX40 agonist ivuxolimab. The receptors here all came from an adult with an advanced solid tumor such as melanoma, head and neck, liver or kidney cancer. Both conserved end residues are part of each CDR3. D genes are given only for firm matches. For some rows the clone size is stated as once, few or many, or as a class when expanded; others skip it.

d_call: NA
j_call: TRBJ1-2
clone_size: NA
v_call: TRBV7-2
cdr3_aa: CASSFDFVYGYTF
cdr3_nt: TGTGCCAGCAGCTTTGATTTTGTCTATGGCTACACCTTC

d_call: NA
j_call: TRBJ1-5
clone_size: NA
v_call: TRBV10-3
cdr3_aa: CAIRASEDTAQHF
cdr3_nt: TGTGCCATCAGGGCTTCCGAGGACACGGCCCAGCATTTT

d_call: TRBD2
j_call: TRBJ2-3
clone_size: NA
v_call: TRBV29-1
cdr3_aa: CSVGAGRRDTQYF
cdr3_nt: TGCAGCGTGGGAGCGGGGCGGAGGGATACGCAGTATTTT

d_call: NA
j_call: TRBJ2-7
clone_size: NA
v_call: TRBV5-1
cdr3_aa: CASSLGSSYEQYF
cdr3_nt: TGCGCCAGCAGCTTAGGTAGTTCCTACGAGCAGTACTTC

d_call: NA
j_call: TRBJ2-2
clone_size: NA
v_call: TRBV19
cdr3_aa: CASSIEWDPNTGELFF
cdr3_nt: TGTGCCAGTAGTATAGAATGGGATCCGAACACCGGGGAGCTGTTTTTT

d_call: NA
j_call: TRBJ1-5
clone_size: once
v_call: TRBV19
cdr3_aa: CDPSWWQGNQPQHF
cdr3_nt: TGTGACCCGTCTTGGTGGCAGGGAAATCAGCCCCAGCATTTT

d_call: NA
j_call: TRBJ2-3
clone_size: NA
v_call: TRBV9
cdr3_aa: CASSALGGGNTDTQYF
cdr3_nt: TGTGCCAGCAGCGCCTTGGGAGGGGGTAACACCGATACGCAGTATTTT

d_call: TRBD1
j_call: TRBJ1-3
clone_size: NA
v_call: TRBV5-4
cdr3_aa: CASSLETGGSGNTIYF
cdr3_nt: TGTGCCAGCAGCTTGGAAACAGGGGGTTCTGGAAACACCATATATTTT

d_call: NA
j_call: TRBJ1-4
clone_size: NA
v_call: TRBV19
cdr3_aa: CASSDDGGSEKLFF
cdr3_nt: TGTGCCAGTAGTGATGATGGTGGGAGCGAAAAACTGTTTTTT

d_call: NA
j_call: TRBJ1-1
clone_size: NA
v_call: TRBV5-5
cdr3_aa: CASSFQLNTEAFF
cdr3_nt: TGTGCCAGCAGCTTTCAGTTGAACACTGAAGCTTTCTTT

d_call: TRBD1
j_call: TRBJ1-1
clone_size: few
v_call: TRBV27
cdr3_aa: CASSPGGVTEAFF
cdr3_nt: TGTGCCAGCAGTCCAGGGGGGGTCACTGAAGCTTTCTTT

d_call: TRBD2
j_call: TRBJ2-1
clone_size: NA
v_call: TRBV5-3
cdr3_aa: CARSPWTSGGFNNEQFF
cdr3_nt: TGTGCCAGAAGCCCGTGGACTAGCGGGGGATTTAACAATGAGCAGTTCTTC

d_call: NA
j_call: TRBJ2-2
clone_size: NA
v_call: TRBV5-4
cdr3_aa: CASSLGRNRATGELFF
cdr3_nt: TGTGCCAGCAGCTTGGGACGGAACCGTGCCACCGGGGAGCTGTTTTTT

d_call: TRBD1
j_call: TRBJ2-7
clone_size: NA
v_call: TRBV11-2
cdr3_aa: CASSLQGQGTRYEQYF
cdr3_nt: TGTGCCAGCAGCTTACAGGGACAGGGAACTCGCTACGAGCAGTACTTC

d_call: TRBD2
j_call: TRBJ2-2
clone_size: NA
v_call: TRBV11-2
cdr3_aa: CASSFLAGGGELFF
cdr3_nt: TGTGCCAGCAGCTTCCTAGCGGGGGGAGGGGAGCTGTTTTTT

d_call: NA
j_call: TRBJ2-3
clone_size: NA
v_call: TRBV5-1
cdr3_aa: CATSGGESTDTQYF
cdr3_nt: TGCGCCACCAGTGGAGGGGAAAGCACAGATACGCAGTATTTT

d_call: NA
j_call: TRBJ1-5
clone_size: NA
v_call: TRBV19
cdr3_aa: CASSIDQAGPNQPQHF
cdr3_nt: TGTGCCAGTAGTATAGATCAGGCAGGGCCCAATCAGCCCCAGCATTTT

d_call: NA
j_call: TRBJ1-2
clone_size: few
v_call: TRBV5-6
cdr3_aa: CASTAGDDYTF
cdr3_nt: TGTGCCAGCACTGCAGGGGATGACTACACCTTC

d_call: TRBD1
j_call: TRBJ2-3
clone_size: NA
v_call: TRBV10-3
cdr3_aa: CAIGQGSDTQYF
cdr3_nt: TGTGCCATCGGACAGGGTTCCGATACGCAGTATTTT

d_call: TRBD2
j_call: TRBJ2-5
clone_size: NA
v_call: TRBV5-1
cdr3_aa: CASSAGGQETQYF
cdr3_nt: TGCGCCAGCAGCGCCGGGGGGCAAGAGACCCAGTACTTC

d_call: TRBD1
j_call: TRBJ1-2
clone_size: few
v_call: TRBV5-1
cdr3_aa: CASSRIETGIGYTF
cdr3_nt: TGCGCCAGCAGCCGGATAGAGACAGGGATAGGCTACACCTTC

d_call: TRBD2
j_call: TRBJ2-7
clone_size: NA
v_call: TRBV7-8
cdr3_aa: CASSLAGGPYEQYF
cdr3_nt: TGTGCCAGCAGCTTAGCGGGAGGGCCCTACGAGCAGTACTTC

d_call: TRBD1
j_call: TRBJ1-1
clone_size: NA
v_call: TRBV4-1
cdr3_aa: CASSHTLTDRDYSTEAFF
cdr3_nt: TGCGCCAGCAGCCATACTTTAACTGACAGGGATTATTCCACTGAAGCTTTCTTT

d_call: NA
j_call: TRBJ2-1
clone_size: NA
v_call: TRBV27
cdr3_aa: CASSLRLRNNEQFF
cdr3_nt: TGTGCCAGCAGTTTAAGACTGCGGAACAATGAGCAGTTCTTC

d_call: TRBD1
j_call: TRBJ1-3
clone_size: NA
v_call: TRBV7-8
cdr3_aa: CASSTTDRAGNTIYF
cdr3_nt: TGTGCCAGCAGCACGACGGACAGGGCTGGAAACACCATATATTTT

d_call: NA
j_call: TRBJ2-3
clone_size: NA
v_call: TRBV9
cdr3_aa: CASSDLLTGYTDTQYF
cdr3_nt: TGTGCCAGCAGCGACCTGCTCACGGGGTACACAGATACGCAGTATTTT

d_call: TRBD1
j_call: TRBJ1-5
clone_size: NA
v_call: TRBV6-1
cdr3_aa: CASSPGTVSNQPQHF
cdr3_nt: TGTGCCAGCAGTCCCGGGACAGTTAGCAATCAGCCCCAGCATTTT

d_call: TRBD1
j_call: TRBJ2-7
clone_size: few
v_call: TRBV7-6
cdr3_aa: CASSLAAGTGLAYEQYF
cdr3_nt: TGTGCCAGCAGCTTAGCGGCCGGGACAGGCTTAGCCTACGAGCAGTACTTC

d_call: TRBD2
j_call: TRBJ2-7
clone_size: NA
v_call: TRBV5-4
cdr3_aa: CASSSRGLAPVGPYEQYF
cdr3_nt: TGTGCCAGCAGCTCCAGGGGACTAGCGCCGGTAGGCCCCTACGAGCAGTACTTC

d_call: NA
j_call: TRBJ2-5
clone_size: few
v_call: TRBV5-1
cdr3_aa: CASSFKQGRETQYF
cdr3_nt: TGCGCCAGCAGCTTTAAACAGGGTCGGGAGACCCAGTACTTC

d_call: NA
j_call: TRBJ2-2
clone_size: NA
v_call: TRBV2
cdr3_aa: CASSGGSTFGTGELFF
cdr3_nt: TGTGCCAGCAGTGGGGGCTCGACGTTTGGGACCGGGGAGCTGTTTTTT

d_call: NA
j_call: TRBJ2-7
clone_size: NA
v_call: TRBV7-9
cdr3_aa: CASSRGHLGGQPYEQYF
cdr3_nt: TGTGCCAGCAGCAGGGGCCATCTGGGGGGCCAGCCCTACGAGCAGTACTTC

d_call: TRBD2
j_call: TRBJ2-2
clone_size: NA
v_call: TRBV19
cdr3_aa: CASKGGSGTGELFF
cdr3_nt: TGTGCCAGTAAGGGAGGGTCGGGCACCGGGGAGCTGTTTTTT

d_call: NA
j_call: TRBJ2-1
clone_size: NA
v_call: TRBV7-6
cdr3_aa: CASSLDVAGSSYNEQFF
cdr3_nt: TGTGCCAGCAGCCTAGATGTGGCGGGGAGCTCCTACAATGAGCAGTTCTTC

d_call: NA
j_call: TRBJ1-1
clone_size: few
v_call: TRBV7-2
cdr3_aa: CASGARLNTEAFF
cdr3_nt: TGTGCCAGCGGGGCCAGACTGAACACTGAAGCTTTCTTT

d_call: NA
j_call: TRBJ2-1
clone_size: NA
v_call: TRBV18
cdr3_aa: CASSPGQGRGENEQFF
cdr3_nt: TGTGCCAGCTCACCAGGGCAGGGGCGCGGGGAGAATGAGCAGTTCTTC

d_call: NA
j_call: TRBJ1-2
clone_size: NA
v_call: TRBV19
cdr3_aa: CASSLVRGLYGYTF
cdr3_nt: TGTGCCAGTTCGTTGGTCAGGGGACTGTATGGCTACACCTTC

d_call: TRBD1
j_call: TRBJ2-7
clone_size: once
v_call: TRBV6-6
cdr3_aa: CASKDRVMSSYEQYF
cdr3_nt: TGTGCCAGCAAGGACAGGGTGATGTCCTCCTACGAGCAGTACTTC

d_call: TRBD1
j_call: TRBJ1-2
clone_size: NA
v_call: TRBV2
cdr3_aa: CASSGGQSRDGYTF
cdr3_nt: TGTGCCAGCAGCGGGGGACAGTCGAGGGATGGCTACACCTTC

d_call: NA
j_call: TRBJ1-1
clone_size: NA
v_call: TRBV27
cdr3_aa: CASSFHWGGEAFF
cdr3_nt: TGTGCCAGCAGTTTCCATTGGGGGGGTGAAGCTTTCTTT

d_call: NA
j_call: TRBJ1-5
clone_size: few
v_call: TRBV27
cdr3_aa: CASRRGHENGNQPQHF
cdr3_nt: TGTGCCAGCAGAAGGGGACACGAAAATGGCAATCAGCCCCAGCATTTT

d_call: TRBD2
j_call: TRBJ2-5
clone_size: NA
v_call: TRBV11-2
cdr3_aa: CASSLGLRGDPQETQYF
cdr3_nt: TGTGCCAGCAGCTTAGGTCTGCGGGGGGATCCCCAAGAGACCCAGTACTTC

d_call: NA
j_call: TRBJ2-7
clone_size: NA
v_call: TRBV2
cdr3_aa: CASRAAYEQYF
cdr3_nt: TGTGCCAGCAGAGCAGCCTACGAGCAGTACTTC

d_call: NA
j_call: TRBJ2-3
clone_size: NA
v_call: TRBV12-5
cdr3_aa: CASGVGAWTPDTQYF
cdr3_nt: TGTGCTAGTGGAGTTGGAGCTTGGACCCCAGATACGCAGTATTTT

d_call: TRBD1
j_call: TRBJ2-5
clone_size: NA
v_call: TRBV7-7
cdr3_aa: CASSLAPRQGRETQYF
cdr3_nt: TGTGCTAGCAGCTTAGCCCCTCGACAGGGAAGGGAGACCCAGTACTTC

d_call: TRBD1
j_call: TRBJ1-3
clone_size: NA
v_call: TRBV2
cdr3_aa: CAGHRGSGNTIYF
cdr3_nt: TGTGCCGGACACAGGGGTTCAGGAAACACCATATATTTT

d_call: NA
j_call: TRBJ1-5
clone_size: NA
v_call: TRBV19
cdr3_aa: CASSLTQGGGNQPQHF
cdr3_nt: TGTGCCAGTAGTCTTACACAGGGTGGTGGGAATCAGCCCCAGCATTTT

d_call: NA
j_call: TRBJ1-3
clone_size: NA
v_call: TRBV6-1
cdr3_aa: CASSVGSSSGNTIYF
cdr3_nt: TGTGCCAGCAGTGTCGGGTCCAGCTCTGGAAACACCATATATTTT

d_call: NA
j_call: TRBJ1-1
clone_size: once
v_call: TRBV19
cdr3_aa: CASSIPQRNTEAFF
cdr3_nt: TGTGCCAGTAGTATCCCCCAGAGGAACACTGAAGCTTTCTTT

d_call: TRBD2
j_call: TRBJ2-5
clone_size: NA
v_call: TRBV5-1
cdr3_aa: CASSSGLAGETQYF
cdr3_nt: TGCGCCAGCAGCTCCGGACTAGCGGGGGAGACCCAGTACTTC

d_call: TRBD1
j_call: TRBJ1-1
clone_size: NA
v_call: TRBV18
cdr3_aa: CASSPRGTGSGEAFF
cdr3_nt: TGTGCCAGCTCACCACGAGGGACAGGCTCGGGTGAAGCTTTCTTT

d_call: NA
j_call: TRBJ1-4
clone_size: NA
v_call: TRBV19
cdr3_aa: CASSIALTTTNEKLFF
cdr3_nt: TGTGCCAGTAGTATAGCACTGACTACAACTAATGAAAAACTGTTTTTT

d_call: TRBD1
j_call: TRBJ2-3
clone_size: few
v_call: TRBV13
cdr3_aa: CASSRDSLDTQYF
cdr3_nt: TGTGCCAGCAGCCGGGACAGCCTAGATACGCAGTATTTT

d_call: NA
j_call: TRBJ1-2
clone_size: NA
v_call: TRBV6-5
cdr3_aa: CASSRGTSYGYTF
cdr3_nt: TGTGCCAGCAGCCGCGGGACATCCTATGGCTACACCTTC